This T cell receptor beta chain emerged from a study of blood T cell repertoires in COVID-19. The wider study: Acute-phase and convalescent COVID-19 samples originated in the United States, Italy and Spain.

Original methodology: Amplification with reference gene primers provided the estimates of nucleated cell counts. The protocol was immunoSEQ multiplex PCR, while the TCRdb copy is restricted to in-frame clones and leaves out a portion. V and J calls and clone size are those listed in that table; D and trimming were worked out from the DNA. The sample yields under 95,000 clones, about 90% seen once. Germline V gives CDR1 LGHDT, CDR2 YNNKEL (reference sequence). The V and J ends lost 7 bases and 4 bases respectively, with 13 bases between them. This CDR3 comprises 13 residues. The genes are TRBV3-1 (or the pseudogene TRBV3-2) and TRBJ2-5; D perhaps matches TRBD2 (7 bases). The sequence derives from a human donor in a cohort sampled during active COVID-19. What was sequenced was peripheral blood. The CDR3 nucleotides are TGTGCCAGCAACAAGGGGGGGGTAGAGACCCAGTACTTC. Translated: CASNKGGVETQYF.